The entry that follows covers one T cell receptor beta chain sequence. In this sample, this clonotype turned up a few times. There is no known antigen for this receptor. One base away there is no much larger clone; base qualities are not given. This sample was included in a study of CD8+CD57+ T cells in acquired aplastic anemia (dated by TCRdb to the late 2010s). Looking at the study overall: Extracted DNA from sorted CD4+ and CD8+ cells averaged around 3.4 ug, ranging from roughly 0.2 to 30 ug. CD8+CD57+ expansion was defined as frequency above the mean frequency observed in healthy subjects.

Flow cytometry had shown CD8+CD57+ cell expansion in the patients selected for sequencing. All patients had severe acquired aplastic anemia diagnosed by International Study of Aplastic Anemia and Agranulocytosis and Camitta criteria. Patients had received no therapy at the time of blood sampling. The study deep-sequenced TCR repertoires of sorted CD4+ and CD8+ blood T cells from severe aplastic anemia patients and healthy subjects. Patients were enrolled under clinicaltrials.gov protocols 00001620, 01623167, 00001397, 00071045, 00081523 and 00961064 in the USA. Ficoll-Paque density gradient centrifugation was used to isolate peripheral blood mononuclear cells. Before DNA was extracted, CD4+ and CD8+ T cells were sorted using either FACS or magnetic beads. Profiling of TCR beta VDJ combinations and CDR3 sequences used genomic DNA as the template. An Illumina HiSeq 2000 was the platform used for TCR repertoire sequencing. The original pipeline was this. Repertoire assessment relied on Simpson's diversity index, CDR3 size and DJ length profiles, and TRBV/TRBJ rearrangement plots. The most abundant DNA sequence in the deep sequencing data was defined as the immunodominant clone. CDR3 amino acid sequences were screened for sharing across subjects and compared with published repertoires and the VDJdb database. TCRdb applied fastp at Q25 and MiXCR to the public reads, then kept only in-frame beta chains. Rows are combined by CDR3 protein, so each entry shows the most common genes and DNA. Here the V and J calls rest on TCRdb's processing, not on the authors' analysis. Recorded for this sample are around 500,000 distinct CDR3 sequences; around a third of them occurred a single time. The ten largest clonotypes hold under 0.95% of the sample.

The paper's findings and limits, for the study overall: Patients and healthy controls showed no significant difference in CD8+ Simpson's diversity (P=0.060). Roughly 30 CD8+ CDR3 sequences were shared between patients and controls but appeared highly expressed in patients and within their immunodominant clones.

V loses 4 bases at its end and J loses 5 bases; junction bases beyond the gene matches: 12. The CDR3 has 18 amino acids, counting the end cysteine and phenylalanine. The sequence is cut down to CDR3 DNA, 54 bases in frame from base 1. Looking up the germline V gene (reference sequence) yields CDR1 DFQATT and CDR2 SNEGSKA. The sample was sorted CD4+, CD8+, or CD8+CD57+ T cells (not recorded which) from PBMCs. The sequence is built from TRBV20-1 and TRBJ2-2, with 14 bases aligning to TRBD2. The origin of this receptor is a human donor with aplastic anemia. In nucleotide form, the sequence is TGCAGTGCTAAAACCGGGACTAGCGGGAGCCCCCGGACCGGGGAGCTGTTTTTT. This yields the protein CSAKTGTSGSPRTGELFF.